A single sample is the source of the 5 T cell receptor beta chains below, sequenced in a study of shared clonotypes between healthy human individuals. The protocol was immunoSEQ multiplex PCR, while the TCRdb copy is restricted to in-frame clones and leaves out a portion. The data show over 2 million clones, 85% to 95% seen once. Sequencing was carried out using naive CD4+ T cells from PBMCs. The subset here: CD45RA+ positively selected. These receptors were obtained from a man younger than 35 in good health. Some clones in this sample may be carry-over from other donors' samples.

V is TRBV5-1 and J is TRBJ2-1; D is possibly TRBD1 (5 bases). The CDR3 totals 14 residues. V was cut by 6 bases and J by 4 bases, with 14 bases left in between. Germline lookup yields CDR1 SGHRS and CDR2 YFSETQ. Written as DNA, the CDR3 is TGCGCCAGCATGGGGCTAGGGCAGTACAATGAGCAGTTCTTC. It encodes CASMGLGQYNEQFF. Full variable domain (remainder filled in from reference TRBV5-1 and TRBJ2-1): KAGVTQTPRYLIKTRGQQVTLSCSPISGHRSVSWYQQTPGQGLQFLFEYFSETQRNKGNFPGRFSGRQFSNSRSEMNVSTLELGDSALYLCASMGLGQYNEQFFGPGTRLTVL.

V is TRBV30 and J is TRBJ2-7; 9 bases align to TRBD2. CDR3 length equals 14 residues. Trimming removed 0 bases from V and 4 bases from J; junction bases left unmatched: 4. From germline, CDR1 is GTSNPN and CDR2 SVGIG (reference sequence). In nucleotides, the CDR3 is TGTGCCTGGAGTGTAGCCAGCGGGAGGTACGAGCAGTACTTC. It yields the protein CAWSVASGRYEQYF.

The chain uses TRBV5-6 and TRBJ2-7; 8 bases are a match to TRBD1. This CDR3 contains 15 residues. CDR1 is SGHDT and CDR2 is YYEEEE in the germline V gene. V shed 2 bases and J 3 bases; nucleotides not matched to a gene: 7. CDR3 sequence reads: CASSFYRTGFYEQYF. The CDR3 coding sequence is TGTGCCAGCAGCTTTTACAGGACAGGGTTCTACGAGCAGTACTTC. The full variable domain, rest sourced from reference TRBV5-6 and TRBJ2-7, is DAGVTQSPTHLIKTRGQQVTLRCSPKSGHDTVSWYQQALGQGPQFIFQYYEEEERQRGNFPDRFSGHQFPNYSSELNVNALLLGDSALYLCASSFYRTGFYEQYFGPGTRLTVT.

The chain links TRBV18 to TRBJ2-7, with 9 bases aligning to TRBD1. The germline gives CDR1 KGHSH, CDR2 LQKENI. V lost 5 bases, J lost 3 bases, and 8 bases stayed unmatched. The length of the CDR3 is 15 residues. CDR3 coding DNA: TGTGCCAGCTCATTAGGACAGGGGCTAAGCTACGAGCAGTACTTC. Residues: CASSLGQGLSYEQYF.

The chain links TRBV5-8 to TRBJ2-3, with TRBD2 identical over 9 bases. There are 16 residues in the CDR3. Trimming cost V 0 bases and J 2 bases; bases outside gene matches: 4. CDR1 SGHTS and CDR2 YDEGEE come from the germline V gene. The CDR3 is CASSLGLAETTDTQYF. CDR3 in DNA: TGTGCCAGCAGCTTGGGACTAGCGGAAACCACAGATACGCAGTATTTT.